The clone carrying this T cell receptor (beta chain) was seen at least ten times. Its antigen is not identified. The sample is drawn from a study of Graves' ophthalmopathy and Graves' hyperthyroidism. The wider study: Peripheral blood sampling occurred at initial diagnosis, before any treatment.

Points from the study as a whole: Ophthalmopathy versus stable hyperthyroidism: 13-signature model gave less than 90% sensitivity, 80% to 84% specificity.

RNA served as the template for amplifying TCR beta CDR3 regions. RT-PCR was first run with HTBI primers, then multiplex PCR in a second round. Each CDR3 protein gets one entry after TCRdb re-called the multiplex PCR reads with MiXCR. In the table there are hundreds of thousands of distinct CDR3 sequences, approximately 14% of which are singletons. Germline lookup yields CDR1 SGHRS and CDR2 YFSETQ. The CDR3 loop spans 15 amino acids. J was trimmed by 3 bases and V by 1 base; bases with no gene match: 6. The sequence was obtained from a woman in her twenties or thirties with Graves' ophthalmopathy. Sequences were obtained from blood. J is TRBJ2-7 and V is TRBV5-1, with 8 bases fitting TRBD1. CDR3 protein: CASSLSNRGYYEQYF. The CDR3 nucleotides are TGCGCCAGCAGCTTGTCGAACAGGGGGTACTACGAGCAGTACTTC.